Below, 28 T cell receptor beta chains from the same sample are listed, as sequenced in a study of blood T cell repertoires in COVID-19. Clones were sequenced by immunoSEQ multiplex PCR, and TCRdb holds only the in-frame ones, with some missing. The sample lists about half a million clones; approximately 90% were seen once. The sequenced sample was PBMCs or T cells enriched from blood (not recorded which). Receptor source: an older woman who had recovered from COVID-19.

This sequence joins TRBV6-1 and TRBJ1-2; D is ambiguous. The length of the CDR3 is 17 residues. Germline V CDR1 and CDR2: MNHNS, SASEGT. Trimming took 0 bases from V and 0 from J, leaving 14 bases between them. CDR3 region: CASSEARVLSANYGYTF. CDR3 coding DNA: TGTGCCAGCAGTGAAGCGAGAGTGCTCTCTGCTAACTATGGCTACACCTTC.

There are a few counts of this clone. This chain links TRBV14 with TRBJ1-4, with no clear D. CDR3 size: 15 residues. Germline V CDR1 and CDR2: SGHDN, FVKESK. The V end lost 1 base, the J end lost 4 bases, and 10 bases lay between the germline ends. CDR3 protein: CASSQVRGSNEKLFF. DNA of the CDR3: TGTGCCAGCAGCCAAGTTCGCGGCAGTAATGAAAAACTGTTTTTT. The whole variable domain, filled in from reference TRBV14 and TRBJ1-4, reads EAGVTQFPSHSVIEKGQTVTLRCDPISGHDNLYWYRRVMGKEIKFLLHFVKESKQDESGMPNNRFLAERTGGTYSTLKVQPAELEDSGVYFCASSQVRGSNEKLFFGSGTQLSVL.

The chain uses TRBV10-1 and TRBJ2-7, with D maybe TRBD2 (5 bases). Trimming left V 7 bases short and J 6 bases short, with 22 bases between. Germline V gene data show CDR1 as WNHNN and CDR2 as SYGVQD (reference sequence). The CDR3 covers 15 residues. The CDR3 nucleotides are TGCGCCAGCACGTTCGCGGCGCCCGGGCGGGTCGAGCAGTACGTC. This gives the protein CASTFAAPGRVEQYV.

The J gene is TRBJ1-2, the V gene TRBV5-1; TRBD1 aligns across 7 bases. This CDR3 has 13 residues. Germline lookup yields CDR1 SGHRS and CDR2 YFSETQ. Losses at the gene ends were 4 bases for V and 2 bases for J; bases not matched to a gene: 2. The DNA of the CDR3 is TGCGCCAGCAGCGGGGGACAGAACTATGGCTACACCTTC. Translating gives CASSGGQNYGYTF.

The CDR3 bases are TGTGCCAGCTGGGGGACAGGGACGTCCTACGAGCAGTACTTC. It translates to CASWGTGTSYEQYF. V gene TRBV6-5 combines with J gene TRBJ2-7; 9 nucleotides match TRBD1. The CDR3 has 14 amino acids. Germline-derived CDR1 and CDR2 are MNHEY and SVGAGI. V lost 8 bases, J lost 1 base, and 6 bases stayed unmatched.

In DNA form, the CDR3 reads TGCGCCAGCAGCTTGGGACAGAAGTTGAGTGAAGCTTTCTTT. Translation gives CASSLGQKLSEAFF. V usage is TRBV5-1 and J usage is TRBJ1-1; tentative D call: TRBD1 (5 bases). V lost 0 bases to trimming and J lost 7 bases, with 13 bases between them. Germline loops: CDR1 SGHRS, CDR2 YFSETQ. The CDR3 runs to 14 residues.

The chain has TRBV24-1 and TRBJ1-5; D perhaps matches TRBD1 (6 bases). Germline CDR1 KGHDR, CDR2 SFDVKD. This CDR3 spans 14 amino acids. The germline V and J ends were trimmed by 3 bases and 4 bases, with 9 bases remaining between them. The CDR3 is CATSDIGQNQPQHF. CDR3 DNA sequence: TGTGCCACCAGTGATATAGGACAGAATCAGCCCCAGCATTTT.

Turning to this clone: Other DNA sequences of this sample code for an identical CDR3. The V and J genes are TRBV9 and TRBJ2-1; weak D call: TRBD2 (6 bases). Trimming cost V 2 bases and J 6 bases, with 9 bases left between them. Germline CDR1 reads SGDLS; CDR2 reads YYNGEE. The CDR3 extends over 13 amino acids. This chain's CDR3 is CASSVGTGNEQFF. The DNA of the CDR3 is TGTGCCAGCAGCGTGGGGACTGGCAATGAGCAGTTCTTC.

The chain is built from TRBV5-1 and TRBJ1-1; 9 bases fit TRBD1. V lost 3 bases, J lost 5 bases, and 8 bases stayed unmatched. The CDR3 runs to 15 residues. Germline V gene data show CDR1 as SGHRS and CDR2 as YFSETQ. CDR3 residues: CASSSEQGARTEAFF. The CDR3 DNA reads as TGCGCCAGCAGCTCTGAACAGGGGGCGCGGACTGAAGCTTTCTTT.

This chain joins TRBV9 and TRBJ1-4, with D possibly TRBD1 on 6 matching bases. CDR1 SGDLS and CDR2 YYNGEE come from the germline V gene. CDR3 length: 16 residues. Trimming removed 0 bases from V and 7 bases from J, with 16 bases in between. The chain's CDR3 is CASSVGQGSVGEKLFF. CDR3 in DNA: TGTGCCAGCAGCGTAGGGCAGGGGAGTGTTGGTGAAAAACTGTTTTTT.

The genes are TRBV3-1 (or the pseudogene TRBV3-2) and TRBJ2-3; possibly TRBD2 for D (5 bases). Germline V gene data show CDR1 as LGHDT and CDR2 as YNNKEL (reference sequence). The length of the CDR3 is 15 residues. V was shortened by 1 base and J by 6 bases, with 14 bases between the two germline ends. The CDR3: CASSQAGVPRDTQYF. DNA of the CDR3: TGTGCCAGCAGCCAAGCCGGGGTACCTCGGGATACGCAGTATTTT.

In DNA form, the CDR3 reads TGCGCCAGCAGCCCATCCAGCGGGAGACTTATTGGGGAGCTGTTTTTT. This sequence encodes CASSPSSGRLIGELFF. The rearrangement links TRBV5-1 to TRBJ2-2, with 8 nucleotides matching TRBD2. The trim removed 4 bases at V and 8 bases at J, leaving 13 bases unmatched. The CDR3 contains 16 residues. Germline CDR1 and CDR2: SGHRS and YFSETQ.

This chain uses TRBV5-4 with TRBJ2-3; the match to TRBD2 covers 7 bases. V lost 4 bases and J lost 4; bases outside the gene matches: 3. Germline V gene data show CDR1 as SGHNT and CDR2 as YYREEE (reference sequence). The CDR3 is 13 amino acids. The CDR3 loop reads CASSAGLADTQYF. In DNA, the CDR3 is TGTGCCAGCAGCGCCGGACTAGCAGATACGCAGTATTTT.

This clone turned up a few times. The chain employs TRBV4-2 and TRBJ1-4; 7 bases match TRBD1. Trimming removed 1 base from V and 5 bases from J; junction bases left unmatched: 1. Per germline, CDR1 LGHNA and CDR2 YNFKEQ. This CDR3 is 14 amino acids long. Here the CDR3 DNA reads TGTGCCAGCAGCCAAGGAGGGGGCAATGAAAAACTGTTTTTT. It codes for CASSQGGGNEKLFF.

The V call is TRBV10-1, the J call TRBJ1-3; 7 bases line up with TRBD1. Germline V gene lookup returns CDR1 WNHNN and CDR2 SYGVQD (reference sequence). Trimming cost V 3 bases and J 3 bases; bases outside gene matches: 5. The CDR3 runs to 15 residues. The CDR3 loop is CASSDPTGNGNTIYF. The CDR3 DNA is TGCGCCAGCAGTGACCCGACAGGGAATGGAAACACCATATATTTT.

This chain links TRBV12-2 with TRBJ1-3; the table names TRBD1, a call not compared with the DNA. TRBV12-2 is described as a pseudogene. The CDR3 length is 21 residues. CDR3 nucleotide sequence: TGTGCAAGTCGCTTAGCGCCGTGTAGGGACAGGACCCCACGGAAGGGAAACACCATATATTTT. Protein product: CASRLAPCRDRTPRKGNTIYF.

The chain links TRBV5-4 to TRBJ1-1; D possibly corresponds to TRBD1 (6 bases). The germline V gene has CDR1 SGHNT and CDR2 YYREEE (reference sequence). The germline V and J ends were trimmed by 2 bases and 6 bases, with 8 bases remaining between them. This CDR3 has 12 amino acids. Written as DNA, the CDR3 is TGTGCCAGCAGCTTTGGGGGCGCTGAAGCTTTCTTT. It codes for CASSFGGAEAFF. The complete variable domain, with remaining parts taken from reference TRBV5-4 and TRBJ1-1, reads ETGVTQSPTHLIKTRGQQVTLRCSSQSGHNTVSWYQQALGQGPQFIFQYYREEENGRGNFPPRFSGLQFPNYSSELNVNALELDDSALYLCASSFGGAEAFFGQGTRLTVV.

This clone turned up a few times. CDR3 nucleotide sequence: TGCGCCAGCAGCCCCAGACAGGGTTTGAAGGCTGAAGCTTTCTTT. It specifies CASSPRQGLKAEAFF. The rearrangement uses TRBV5-1 and TRBJ1-1, with 7 bases that match TRBD1. Germline CDR1 is SGHRS and CDR2 is YFSETQ. CDR3 length: 15 amino acids. Germline trimming cut 4 bases from V and 6 bases from J; bases unmatched to any gene: 12.

The gene calls are TRBV24-1 and TRBJ2-1; the match to TRBD2 covers 8 bases. This CDR3 region has 13 residues. Trimming removed 7 bases from V and 3 bases from J; junction bases left unmatched: 1. Germline V CDR1 and CDR2: KGHDR, SFDVKD. CDR3 loop: CATSLAGYNEQFF. CDR3 nucleotide sequence: TGTGCCACCAGCCTAGCGGGCTACAATGAGCAGTTCTTC.

The chain is built from TRBV3-1 (or the pseudogene TRBV3-2) and TRBJ1-1, with D perhaps matching TRBD1 (5 bases). V was shortened by 3 bases and J by 3 bases, with 11 bases between the two germline ends. The CDR3 spans 14 residues. The germline V gene has CDR1 LGHDT and CDR2 YNNKEL (reference sequence). The CDR3 DNA sequence: TGTGCCAGCAGCCAGGAGGGGCCCGACACTGAAGCTTTCTTT. This gives the protein CASSQEGPDTEAFF.

This rearrangement joins TRBV7-2 to TRBJ2-7, with 14 positions matching TRBD2. Germline V gene lookup returns CDR1 SGHTA and CDR2 FQGNSA. The CDR3 is 18 amino acids. After removal of 1 base from V and 0 bases from J, the junction contained 5 bases not matched to a gene. The CDR3 bases are TGTGCCAGCAGCTTAGGACTAGCGGGGGGGTGGAGCTCCTACGAGCAGTACTTC. It encodes CASSLGLAGGWSSYEQYF.

V and J are TRBV3-1 (or the pseudogene TRBV3-2) and TRBJ2-3; 9 positions agree with TRBD2. The germline gives CDR1 LGHDT, CDR2 YNNKEL (reference sequence). Losses at the gene ends were 3 bases for V and 1 base for J; bases not matched to a gene: 2. CDR3 length: 15 amino acids. CDR3 sequence reads: CASSQRGGGTDTQYF. The CDR3 coding sequence is TGTGCCAGCAGCCAGCGGGGGGGCGGCACAGATACGCAGTATTTT.

The V call is TRBV24-1, the J call TRBJ2-2; unclear D gene. The germline V and J ends were trimmed by 6 bases and 6 bases, with 13 bases remaining between them. The CDR3 runs to 14 residues. CDR1 KGHDR and CDR2 SFDVKD come from the germline V gene. CDR3 amino acids: CATSPSITAGELFF. CDR3 coding DNA: TGTGCCACCAGTCCCTCAATTACAGCCGGGGAGCTGTTTTTT.

This sequence joins TRBV19 and TRBJ2-7; D might be TRBD1 (8 bases). Germline V lookup: CDR1 LNHDA, CDR2 SQIVND (reference sequence). The CDR3 covers 14 residues. Trimming removed 7 bases from V and 3 bases from J, with 16 bases in between. CDR3 coding DNA: TGTGCCAGTAAGGGGAGGGGACAGGACTACGAGCAGTACTTC. Translating gives CASKGRGQDYEQYF.

The chain links TRBV19 to TRBJ2-7, with 9 bases lining up with TRBD1. Trimming at V came to 2 bases and at J to 4 bases, leaving 6 bases not matched to a gene. The CDR3 is 15 residues long. Germline V gene lookup returns CDR1 LNHDA and CDR2 SQIVND (reference sequence). The CDR3 is CASSISGQGGYEQYV. CDR3 in DNA: TGTGCCAGTAGTATATCGGGACAGGGCGGTTACGAGCAGTACGTC.

The chain carries TRBV6-1 and TRBJ2-5, with D tentatively TRBD1 (6 bases). V gave up 3 bases and J gave up 2 bases, with 10 bases separating them. The CDR3 length is 14 residues. Germline V gives CDR1 MNHNS, CDR2 SASEGT. CDR3 DNA sequence: TGTGCCAGCAGTGAGACAGGTATACAAGAGACCCAGTACTTC. Translated, it gives CASSETGIQETQYF.

This clone was found once. The chain carries TRBV5-6 and TRBJ1-3; D is unresolved. Trimming pared 1 base from V and 7 bases from J, leaving 12 bases between. CDR1 is SGHDT, CDR2 YYEEEE, per germline. The CDR3 sequence is 14 residues long. The chain's CDR3 is CASSLPGARNTIYF. In nucleotides, the CDR3 is TGTGCCAGCAGCTTGCCGGGAGCCCGTAACACCATATATTTT.

The V and J genes are TRBV29-1 and TRBJ1-1, with 8 bases identical to TRBD1. V shed 5 bases, J shed 7 bases, and the junction held 6 bases outside the gene matches. Germline loops: CDR1 SQVTM, CDR2 ANQGSEA. The CDR3 has 12 residues. CDR3 coding DNA: TGCAGCGTTACCGACAGGGGACTTGAAGCTTTCTTT. Protein product: CSVTDRGLEAFF.